A selection of T cell receptor beta chains follows, all from one sample in a study of Graves' ophthalmopathy and Graves' hyperthyroidism. A single record per CDR3 protein comes from TCRdb applying MiXCR to the multiplex PCR reads. The sample lists hundreds of thousands of distinct CDR3 sequences; over 20% were seen once. Sequenced material: peripheral blood. The receptors were sampled from a woman aged 18-29 years with stable Graves' hyperthyroidism. Each CDR3 is given with its conserved first and last residue. The order of the fields is J gene, V gene, D gene, clone size, CDR3 protein, CDR3 DNA. A D gene is named only where the DNA matches it firmly. A row's size may be missing; if present it is once, few, many or a size class.

>TRBJ2-5|TRBV2|.|many
CASSGDRQETQYF
TGTGCCAGCAGTGGTGACAGACAAGAGACCCAGTACTTC
>TRBJ2-7|TRBV19|TRBD1|many
CASSRYLGTGREEQYF
TGTGCCAGTAGTCGCTACCTGGGGACAGGGAGGGAGGAGCAGTACTTC
>TRBJ2-2|TRBV20-1|TRBD1|.
CSAIPWDRGPEGELFF
TGCAGTGCTATACCTTGGGACAGGGGGCCGGAAGGGGAGCTGTTTTTT
>TRBJ2-5|TRBV6-1|TRBD2|many
CASSGRLAGGMETQYF
TGTGCCAGCAGTGGGCGACTAGCGGGAGGAATGGAGACCCAGTACTTC
>TRBJ1-5|TRBV20-1|.|many
CSALQDPNQPQHF
TGCAGTGCTCTACAGGATCCCAATCAGCCCCAGCATTTT
>TRBJ1-5|TRBV10-3|TRBD1|.
CASSEWTGQDQPQHF
TGTGCCAGCAGTGAGTGGACAGGGCAAGATCAGCCCCAGCATTTT
>TRBJ2-2|TRBV24-1|.|many
CATRGRENTGELFF
TGTGCCACCAGGGGCAGGGAGAACACCGGGGAGCTGTTTTTT
>TRBJ2-5|TRBV4-1|.|many
CASSQALGVETQYF
TGCGCCAGCAGCCAAGCCTTAGGAGTGGAGACCCAGTACTTC
>TRBJ2-5|TRBV12-3/TRBV12-4|.|many
CASSLVIGGETQYF
TGTGCCAGCAGTTTAGTCATAGGGGGAGAGACCCAGTACTTC
>TRBJ1-2|TRBV30|.|many
CAWEATAMFSYTF
TGTGCCTGGGAGGCTACGGCTATGTTTAGCTACACCTTC
>TRBJ2-4|TRBV2|TRBD2|many
CASSGVGAGGPWSIQYF
TGTGCCAGCAGTGGAGTGGGAGCGGGAGGGCCGTGGAGCATTCAGTACTTC
>TRBJ2-7|TRBV12-3/TRBV12-4|TRBD1|.
CASTYRDRGRSYEQYF
TGTGCCAGCACCTATCGGGACAGGGGGCGTTCCTACGAGCAGTACTTC
>TRBJ2-7|TRBV11-3|TRBD2|many
CASSLDPSGRREQYF
TGTGCCAGCAGCTTAGATCCTAGCGGGAGACGCGAGCAGTACTTC
>TRBJ2-3|TRBV4-1|.|.
CASSWDGDTDTQYF
TGCGCCAGCAGCTGGGACGGAGACACAGATACGCAGTATTTT
>TRBJ2-5|TRBV24-1|.|many
CATTLGETQYF
TGTGCCACCACCCTGGGAGAGACCCAGTACTTC
>TRBJ1-6|TRBV2|.|many
CASSDPRDQSSYNSPLHF
TGTGCCAGCAGTGATCCCCGGGACCAAAGCTCCTATAATTCACCCCTCCACTTT
>TRBJ1-2|TRBV4-3|.|many
CASSQDLVGGTYGYTF
TGCGCCAGCAGCCAAGATTTGGTAGGGGGGACCTATGGCTACACCTTC
>TRBJ2-7|TRBV7-9|.|many
CASSLAGADTYEQYF
TGTGCCAGCAGCTTAGCCGGGGCTGATACCTACGAGCAGTACTTC